Presented here are 13 T cell receptor beta chains from one specimen sequenced in a study of cytomegalovirus exposure and HLA in healthy donors. The PCR made use of 60 Vbeta and 13 Jbeta primers. The data were produced by immunoSEQ multiplex PCR, yet TCRdb's version contains in-frame clones alone and is incomplete. This sample has about 150,000 clones, with around 78% found just once. The material sequenced was PBMCs. These receptors were obtained from a man aged 40-49 years in good health and CMV-seronegative.

The chain couples TRBV5-1 to TRBJ1-1, with TRBD1 matching 7 bases. The CDR3 sequence is 13 residues long. The V gene end was trimmed by 0 bases and the J gene end by 6 bases; junction bases not matched to a gene: 2. Germline values: CDR1 SGHRS, CDR2 YFSETQ. This CDR3 is CASSLGQGPEAFF. The CDR3 DNA follows: TGCGCCAGCAGCTTGGGACAGGGCCCTGAAGCTTTCTTT.

The chain couples TRBV5-1 to TRBJ2-7, with TRBD1 identical over 12 bases. The V gene end was trimmed by 0 bases and the J gene end by 7 bases; junction bases not matched to a gene: 5. CDR1 is SGHRS, CDR2 YFSETQ, per germline. The length of the CDR3 is 15 residues. CDR3 in DNA: TGCGCCAGCAGCTTGGAGGGACAGGGGGCGCAAGAGCAGTACTTC. Protein sequence: CASSLEGQGAQEQYF.

The rearrangement uses TRBV5-1 and TRBJ2-1, with 11 positions matching TRBD2. V gave up 1 base and J gave up 7 bases; unmatched junction bases: 7. The CDR3 is made up of 16 amino acids. Germline CDR1 SGHRS, CDR2 YFSETQ. The CDR3 nucleotides are TGCGCCAGCAGCTTGACTAGCGGGAGTTTAGGAAATGAGCAGTTCTTC. Protein product: CASSLTSGSLGNEQFF.

The CDR3 sequence: CASSLYGYGYTF. CDR3 in DNA: TGTGCCAGCAGTTTATACGGCTATGGCTACACCTTC. The chain links TRBV28 to TRBJ1-2, with D unresolved. Germline assignment: CDR1 MDHEN and CDR2 SYDVKM. The V gene lost 1 base and the J gene lost 4 bases, with 4 bases spanning the gap. This CDR3 spans 12 amino acids.

The V gene is TRBV19, the J gene TRBJ1-4; 8 positions match TRBD1. The CDR3 has 16 residues. Germline V gene lookup returns CDR1 LNHDA and CDR2 SQIVND (reference sequence). V lost 5 bases, J lost 8 bases, and 13 bases stayed unmatched. The chain's CDR3 is CASSPNWGQVPEKLFF. CDR3 nucleotide sequence: TGTGCCAGTAGTCCAAACTGGGGACAGGTGCCCGAAAAACTGTTTTTT. The complete variable domain, with remaining parts taken from reference TRBV19 and TRBJ1-4, reads DGGITQSPKYLFRKEGQNVTLSCEQNLNHDAMYWYRQDPGQGLRLIYYSQIVNDFQKGDIAEGYSVSREKKESFPLTVTSAQKNPTAFYLCASSPNWGQVPEKLFFGSGTQLSVL.

The chain recombines TRBV13 with TRBJ2-1, with D maybe TRBD2 (5 bases). CDR1 and CDR2 (germline): PRHDT, FYEKMQ (reference sequence). The ends were cut back, 2 bases at V and 9 bases at J, with 14 bases in the middle. The CDR3 spans 14 residues. CDR3 bases: TGTGCCAGCAGCTTACGAGGGCATGACGGTGAGCAGTTCTTC. Residues: CASSLRGHDGEQFF.

This clone was seen more than once but under ten times. The chain employs TRBV29-1 and TRBJ2-1, with a weak D call TRBD2 (5 bases). V gave up 4 bases and J gave up 1 base, with 11 bases separating them. Germline V gene sequence: CDR1 SQVTM, CDR2 ANQGSEA. The CDR3 runs to 14 residues. The DNA of the CDR3 is TGCAGCGTTGCCGTAGCGCCGTCCTACAATGAGCAGTTCTTC. Translated: CSVAVAPSYNEQFF.

The V gene is TRBV6-1, the J gene TRBJ2-5; 9 nucleotides align to TRBD1. Judging by the DNA end, TRBJ2-7 fits better; the J call may be wrong. There are 13 residues in the CDR3. Germline values: CDR1 MNHNS, CDR2 SASEGT. CDR3 nucleotide sequence: TGTGCCAGCAGTCGGACAGGGGCCTACGAGCAGTACTTC. This gives the protein CASSRTGAYEQYF.

This clone was counted once. The CDR3 DNA is TGTGCCAGCAGCACGGGAGATAATGAAAAACTGTTTTTT. As protein: CASSTGDNEKLFF. The chain employs TRBV9 and TRBJ1-4; D call uncertain. V shed 4 bases and J shed 4 bases, with 8 bases lying between them. Germline loops: CDR1 SGDLS, CDR2 YYNGEE. The length of the CDR3 is 13 residues.

V usage is TRBV27 and J usage is TRBJ2-7; TRBD1 matches 8 bases. The CDR3 runs to 14 residues. Germline values: CDR1 MNHEY, CDR2 SMNVEV (reference sequence). J lost 4 bases, V lost 8 bases, and 10 bases had no gene match. The CDR3 sequence is CASRRTQGGYEQYF. The CDR3 nucleotides are TGTGCCAGCCGCAGAACACAGGGGGGATACGAGCAGTACTTC.

This chain's CDR3 is CASRTDANTGELFF. CDR3 nucleotides: TGTGCCAGCAGGACAGACGCGAACACCGGGGAGCTGTTTTTT. This sequence joins TRBV13 and TRBJ2-2; a possible D gene is TRBD1 (5 bases). With 6 bases removed from V and 0 bases from J, the gap between germline ends came to 8 bases. This CDR3 has 14 amino acids. Germline CDR1 PRHDT, CDR2 FYEKMQ (reference sequence).

The chain links TRBV7-2 to TRBJ1-1, with 9 nucleotides matching TRBD1. V lost 3 bases, J lost 11 bases, and 13 bases stayed unmatched. This CDR3 is built from 15 residues. CDR1 SGHTA and CDR2 FQGNSA come from the germline V gene. CDR3 sequence reads: CASSLGVGQGSRAFF. In DNA form, the CDR3 reads TGTGCCAGCAGCTTGGGGGTTGGACAGGGGAGCCGGGCTTTCTTT.

This clone appeared a single time. The V and J genes are TRBV11-2 and TRBJ2-1, with D maybe TRBD1 (6 bases). The CDR3 contains 13 residues. Germline V lookup: CDR1 SGHAT, CDR2 FQNNGV. With 2 bases removed from V and 10 bases from J, the gap between germline ends came to 12 bases. CDR3 region: CASSLNRQGEQFF. DNA for the CDR3: TGTGCCAGCAGCTTAAATCGTCAGGGGGAGCAGTTCTTC.